The present entry profiles one TCR beta chain with its context. Its antigen is still unknown. The data were taken from a study of circulating and synovial CD4+ cells in juvenile arthritis. Findings of the study overall: These repertoires were less diverse than bulk blood CD4 repertoires.

Sequencing used immunoSEQ multiplex PCR; TCRdb keeps in-frame clones, though not all of them. The sample holds around 35,000 clones, nearly 97% seen once. The CDR3 is 15 residues long. The germline V gene has CDR1 SEHNR and CDR2 FQNEAQ (reference sequence). The J segment lost 4 bases and the V segment lost 1 base, leaving 7 bases of the junction unmatched. The sample was CD4+ T cells from blood. The clonotype comes from a human donor with juvenile idiopathic arthritis. This sequence joins TRBV7-9 and TRBJ2-7; 7 bases match TRBD1. CDR3 sequence: CASSLVYRGKYEQYF. The CDR3 DNA reads TGTGCCAGCAGCTTAGTATACAGGGGCAAATACGAGCAGTACTTC.